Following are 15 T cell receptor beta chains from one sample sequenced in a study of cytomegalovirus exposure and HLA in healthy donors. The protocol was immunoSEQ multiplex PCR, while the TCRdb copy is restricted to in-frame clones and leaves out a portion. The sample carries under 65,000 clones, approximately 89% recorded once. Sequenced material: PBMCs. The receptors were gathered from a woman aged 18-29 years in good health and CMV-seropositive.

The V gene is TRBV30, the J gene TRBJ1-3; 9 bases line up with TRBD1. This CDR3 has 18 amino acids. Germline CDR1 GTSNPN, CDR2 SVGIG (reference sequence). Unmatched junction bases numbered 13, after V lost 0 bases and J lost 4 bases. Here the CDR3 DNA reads TGTGCCTGGAGTGTCTGGACAGGGGACCCCCAGCTAGGAAACACCATATATTTT. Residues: CAWSVWTGDPQLGNTIYF.

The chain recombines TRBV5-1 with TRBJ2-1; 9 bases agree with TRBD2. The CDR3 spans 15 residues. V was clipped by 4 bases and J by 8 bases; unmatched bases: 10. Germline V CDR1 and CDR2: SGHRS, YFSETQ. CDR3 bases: TGCGCCAGCAGCCAGGCGGGGGGGGGCTTGTATGAGCAGTTCTTC. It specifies CASSQAGGGLYEQFF.

This CDR3 is CATSREGISTDTQYF. CDR3 in DNA: TGTGCCACCAGCAGAGAGGGCATCAGCACAGATACGCAGTATTTT. V gene TRBV15 combines with J gene TRBJ2-3; D gene uncertain. This CDR3 spans 15 amino acids. The V end lost 0 bases, the J end lost 0 bases, and 7 bases lay between the germline ends. The germline CDR1 and CDR2 sequences are LNHNV and YYDKDF (reference sequence).

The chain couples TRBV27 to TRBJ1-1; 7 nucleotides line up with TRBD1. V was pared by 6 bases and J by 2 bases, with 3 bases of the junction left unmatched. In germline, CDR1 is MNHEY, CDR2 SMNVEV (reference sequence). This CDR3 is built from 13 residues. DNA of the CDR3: TGTGCCAGCAGCGACAGGGAAAACACTGAAGCTTTCTTT. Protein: CASSDRENTEAFF.

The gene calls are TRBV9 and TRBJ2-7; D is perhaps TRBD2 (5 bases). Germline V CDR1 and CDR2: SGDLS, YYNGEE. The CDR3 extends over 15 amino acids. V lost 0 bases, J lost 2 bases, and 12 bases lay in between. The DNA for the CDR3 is TGTGCCAGCAGCGTAGACGCAGGACTCACCTACGAGCAGTACTTC. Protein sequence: CASSVDAGLTYEQYF.

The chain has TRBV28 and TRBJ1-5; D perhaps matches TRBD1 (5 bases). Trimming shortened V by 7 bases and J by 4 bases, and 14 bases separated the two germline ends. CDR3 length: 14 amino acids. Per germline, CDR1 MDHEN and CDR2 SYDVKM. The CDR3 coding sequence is TGTGCCAGCACGTTTGGGGCCTCGAATCAGCCCCAGCATTTT. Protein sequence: CASTFGASNQPQHF. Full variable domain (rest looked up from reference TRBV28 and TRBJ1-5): DVKVTQSSRYLVKRTGEKVFLECVQDMDHENMFWYRQDPGLGLRLIYFSYDVKMKEKGDIPEGYSVSREKKERFSLILESASTNQTSMYLCASTFGASNQPQHFGDGTRLSIL.

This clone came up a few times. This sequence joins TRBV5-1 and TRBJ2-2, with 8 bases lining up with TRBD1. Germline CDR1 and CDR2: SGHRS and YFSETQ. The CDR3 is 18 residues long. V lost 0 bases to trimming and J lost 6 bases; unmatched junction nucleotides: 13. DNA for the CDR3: TGCGCCAGCAGCTTGGCCCCATCGACAGGGGTTATGGCCGGGGAGCTGTTTTTT. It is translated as CASSLAPSTGVMAGELFF.

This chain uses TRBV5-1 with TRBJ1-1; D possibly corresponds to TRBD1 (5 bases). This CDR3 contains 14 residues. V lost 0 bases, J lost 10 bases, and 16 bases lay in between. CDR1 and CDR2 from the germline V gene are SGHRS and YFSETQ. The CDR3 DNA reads TGCGCCAGCAGCTTGGATCGGGGCGGGGGGTCAGCTTTCTTT. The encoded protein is CASSLDRGGGSAFF.

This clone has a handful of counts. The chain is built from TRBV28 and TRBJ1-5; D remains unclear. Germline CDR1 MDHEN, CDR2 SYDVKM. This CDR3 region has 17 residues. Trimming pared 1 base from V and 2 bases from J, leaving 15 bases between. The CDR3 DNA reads TGTGCCAGCAGTTTATTCCTCCTCCGGGAAGGCAATCAGCCCCAGCATTTT. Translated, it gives CASSLFLLREGNQPQHF.

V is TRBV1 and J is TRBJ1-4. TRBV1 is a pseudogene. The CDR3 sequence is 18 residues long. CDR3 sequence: CTSSHHTFKGVTNEKLFF. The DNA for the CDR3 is TGCACCAGCAGCCACCACACATTTAAGGGAGTAACTAATGAAAAACTGTTTTTT.

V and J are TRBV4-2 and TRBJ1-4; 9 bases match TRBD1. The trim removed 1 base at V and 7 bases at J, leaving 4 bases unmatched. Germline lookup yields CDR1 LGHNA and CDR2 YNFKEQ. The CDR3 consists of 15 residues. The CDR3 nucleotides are TGTGCCAGCAGCCAAGGGGACAGGGCGGGTGAAAAACTGTTTTTT. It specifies CASSQGDRAGEKLFF.

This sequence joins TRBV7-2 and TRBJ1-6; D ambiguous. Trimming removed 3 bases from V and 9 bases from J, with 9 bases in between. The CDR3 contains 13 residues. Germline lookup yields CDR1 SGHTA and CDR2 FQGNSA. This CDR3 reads CASSFGEGSPLHF. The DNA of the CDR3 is TGTGCCAGCAGCTTCGGGGAGGGTTCACCCCTCCACTTT.

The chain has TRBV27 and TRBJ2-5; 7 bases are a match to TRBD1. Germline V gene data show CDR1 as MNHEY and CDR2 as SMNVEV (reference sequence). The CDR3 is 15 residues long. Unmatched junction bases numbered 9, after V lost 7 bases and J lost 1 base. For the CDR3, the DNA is TGTGCCAGCACCTCGACAGGGTGGGGCCAAGAGACCCAGTACTTC. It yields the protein CASTSTGWGQETQYF.

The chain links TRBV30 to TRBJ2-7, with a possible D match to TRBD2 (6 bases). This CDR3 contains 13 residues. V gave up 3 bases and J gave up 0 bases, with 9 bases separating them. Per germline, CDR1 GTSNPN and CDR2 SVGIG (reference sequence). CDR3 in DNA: TGTGCCTGGAGCCGGGACTTCTCCTACGAGCAGTACTTC. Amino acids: CAWSRDFSYEQYF. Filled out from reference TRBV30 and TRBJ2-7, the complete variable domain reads SQTIHQWPATLVQPVGSPLSLECTVEGTSNPNLYWYRQAAGRGLQLLFYSVGIGQISSEVPQNLSASRPQDRQFILSSKKLLLSDSGFYLCAWSRDFSYEQYFGPGTRLTVT.

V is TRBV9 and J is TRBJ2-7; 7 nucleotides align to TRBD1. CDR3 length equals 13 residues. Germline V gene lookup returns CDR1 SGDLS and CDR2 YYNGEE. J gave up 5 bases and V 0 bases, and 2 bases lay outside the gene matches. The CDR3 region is CASSVGQGNEQYF. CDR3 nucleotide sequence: TGTGCCAGCAGCGTAGGACAGGGCAACGAGCAGTACTTC. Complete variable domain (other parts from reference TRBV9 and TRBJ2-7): DSGVTQTPKHLITATGQRVTLRCSPRSGDLSVYWYQQSLDQGLQFLIQYYNGEERAKGNILERFSAQQFPDLHSELNLSSLELGDSALYFCASSVGQGNEQYFGPGTRLTVT.